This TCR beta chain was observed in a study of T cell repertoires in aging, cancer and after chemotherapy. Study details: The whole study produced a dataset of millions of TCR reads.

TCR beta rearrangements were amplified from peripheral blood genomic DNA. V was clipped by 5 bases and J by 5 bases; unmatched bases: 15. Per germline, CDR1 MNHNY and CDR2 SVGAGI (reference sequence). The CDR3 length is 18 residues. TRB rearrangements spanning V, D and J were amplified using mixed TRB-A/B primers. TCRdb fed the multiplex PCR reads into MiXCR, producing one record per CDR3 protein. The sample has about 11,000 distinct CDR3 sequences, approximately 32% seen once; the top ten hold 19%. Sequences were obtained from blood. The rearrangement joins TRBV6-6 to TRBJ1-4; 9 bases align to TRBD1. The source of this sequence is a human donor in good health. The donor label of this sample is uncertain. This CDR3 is CASSLGGRAGTGNEKLFF. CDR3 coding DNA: TGTGCCAGCAGTCTAGGGGGCCGTGCCGGGACAGGGAATGAAAAACTGTTTTTT.